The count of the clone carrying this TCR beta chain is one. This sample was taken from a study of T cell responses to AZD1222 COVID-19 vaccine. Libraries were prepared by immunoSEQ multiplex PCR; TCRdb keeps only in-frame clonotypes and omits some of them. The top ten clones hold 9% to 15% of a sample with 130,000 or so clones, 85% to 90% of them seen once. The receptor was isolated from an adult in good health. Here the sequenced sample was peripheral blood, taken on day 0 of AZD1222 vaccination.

This CDR3 is CASSLAEREPTDTQYF. CDR3 DNA sequence: TGTGCCAGCAGCTTAGCAGAGCGGGAGCCCACAGATACGCAGTATTTT. This chain joins TRBV7-2 and TRBJ2-3, with 8 bases aligning to TRBD2. V gave up 0 bases and J gave up 2 bases; unmatched junction bases: 4. This CDR3 has 16 residues. Germline CDR1 is SGHTA and CDR2 is FQGNSA. Complete variable domain (other parts from reference TRBV7-2 and TRBJ2-3): GAGVSQSPSNKVTEKGKDVELRCDPISGHTALYWYRQSLGQGLEFLIYFQGNSAPDKSGLPSDRFSAERTGGSVSTLTIQRTQQEDSAVYLCASSLAEREPTDTQYFGPGTRLTVL.